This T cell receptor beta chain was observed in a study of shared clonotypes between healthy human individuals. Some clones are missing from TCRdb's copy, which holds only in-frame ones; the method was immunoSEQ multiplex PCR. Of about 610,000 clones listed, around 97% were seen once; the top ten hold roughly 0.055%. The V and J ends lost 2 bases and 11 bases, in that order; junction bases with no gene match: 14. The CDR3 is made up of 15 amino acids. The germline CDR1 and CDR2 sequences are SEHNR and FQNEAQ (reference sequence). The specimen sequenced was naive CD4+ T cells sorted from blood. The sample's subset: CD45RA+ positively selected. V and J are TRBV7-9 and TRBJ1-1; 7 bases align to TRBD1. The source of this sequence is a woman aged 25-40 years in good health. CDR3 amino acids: CASSLTVTGLNVAFF. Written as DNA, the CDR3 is TGTGCCAGCAGCTTAACCGTGACAGGGTTAAACGTTGCTTTCTTT.